This passage covers 23 T cell receptor beta chains from one sample sequenced in a study of technical replicates of blood from a handful of donors. Sequencing used immunoSEQ multiplex PCR; TCRdb keeps in-frame clones, though not all of them. Of over 50,000 clones in the sample, approximately 84% were seen once. The material sequenced was PBMCs. The receptors were gathered from a human donor in good health. Some clones in this sample may be carry-over from other donors' samples.

The chain carries TRBV4-1 and TRBJ2-1; D perhaps matches TRBD2 (5 bases). CDR1 MGHRA and CDR2 YSYEKL come from the germline V gene. The V gene lost 1 base and the J gene lost 12 bases, with 7 bases spanning the gap. CDR3 length equals 11 residues. DNA for the CDR3: TGCGCCAGCAGCCAAGCAGGAGGGCAGTTCTTC. It yields the protein CASSQAGGQFF.

V is TRBV2 and J is TRBJ2-7; 9 nucleotides agree with TRBD2. V lost 7 bases, J lost 0 bases, and 10 bases stayed unmatched. This CDR3 is built from 16 residues. Germline-derived CDR1 and CDR2 are SNHLY and FYNNEI. This chain's CDR3 is CASNGQRGAFSYEQYF. The CDR3 coding sequence is TGTGCCAGCAACGGGCAGCGGGGGGCCTTCTCCTACGAGCAGTACTTC.

The chain joins TRBV9 to TRBJ2-3, with 8 bases matching TRBD1. With 3 bases clipped from V and 1 base from J, the junction kept 7 bases outside the gene matches. CDR1 is SGDLS and CDR2 is YYNGEE in the germline V gene. The CDR3 is made up of 16 amino acids. CDR3 nucleotides: TGTGCCAGCAGCGGGCACCCAGGGGGCCGCACAGATACGCAGTATTTT. It codes for CASSGHPGGRTDTQYF.

The chain employs TRBV2 and TRBJ1-2; maybe TRBD1 (5 bases). Trimming took 8 bases from V and 2 from J, leaving 9 bases between them. CDR3 length: 12 amino acids. Germline CDR1 SNHLY, CDR2 FYNNEI. CDR3 protein: CASAAGNYGYTF. The DNA for the CDR3 is TGTGCCAGCGCGGCAGGGAACTATGGCTACACCTTC.

Judged by abundance, this clone is medium-sized. The V and J genes are TRBV14 and TRBJ1-1, with a tentative D call TRBD1 (6 bases). The germline gives CDR1 SGHDN, CDR2 FVKESK. There are 14 residues in the CDR3. The V gene lost 3 bases and the J gene lost 6 bases, with 14 bases spanning the gap. The CDR3: CASSHGVPGAEAFF. The CDR3 DNA sequence: TGTGCCAGCAGCCATGGGGTCCCAGGGGCTGAAGCTTTCTTT.

The chain has TRBV9 and TRBJ2-3; D might be TRBD2 (5 bases). The CDR3 runs to 17 residues. From germline, CDR1 is SGDLS and CDR2 YYNGEE. The V gene lost 3 bases and the J gene lost 0 bases, with 17 bases spanning the gap. CDR3 protein: CASSEARGLASTDTQYF. The CDR3, as DNA: TGTGCCAGCAGCGAGGCCCGAGGGCTAGCAAGCACAGATACGCAGTATTTT.

This clone was observed a few times. This chain links TRBV2 with TRBJ1-6; 7 positions match TRBD1. Germline CDR1 SNHLY, CDR2 FYNNEI. Trimming removed 6 bases from V and 6 bases from J; junction bases left unmatched: 5. There are 14 residues in the CDR3. The CDR3 is CASRATGFNSPLHF. In DNA form, the CDR3 reads TGTGCCAGCAGGGCGACAGGGTTTAATTCACCCCTCCACTTT.

The chain carries TRBV6-7 and TRBJ2-1; D remains unclear. TRBV6-7 is classed as an ORF, of uncertain function. Trimming removed 0 bases from V and 9 bases from J, with 6 bases in between. CDR3 length equals 12 residues. This CDR3 is CASSYSSSEQFF. DNA of the CDR3: TGTGCCAGCAGTTACTCGAGCTCTGAGCAGTTCTTC.

This clone was picked up a small number of times. V gene TRBV6-1 combines with J gene TRBJ1-1; unclear D gene. The CDR3 covers 14 residues. The germline V and J ends were trimmed by 8 bases and 0 bases, with 13 bases remaining between them. Looked up from germline, CDR1 is MNHNS and CDR2 is SASEGT. CDR3 amino acids: CASQSGLMNTEAFF. CDR3 nucleotide sequence: TGTGCCAGCCAAAGCGGGCTAATGAACACTGAAGCTTTCTTT.

The chain uses TRBV18 and TRBJ2-5; D gene ambiguous. Germline-derived CDR1 and CDR2 are KGHSH and LQKENI. CDR3 length: 11 amino acids. Trimming took off 5 bases at V and 3 bases at J, with 4 bases between the two ends. The chain's CDR3 is CASSFKETQYF. As DNA, the CDR3 is TGTGCCAGCTCATTCAAAGAGACCCAGTACTTC.

The rearrangement joins TRBV18 to TRBJ1-4; 9 bases are shared with TRBD1. This CDR3 is 14 amino acids long. Germline CDR1 reads KGHSH; CDR2 reads LQKENI. V gave up 0 bases and J gave up 12 bases; unmatched junction bases: 5. In DNA, the CDR3 is TGTGCCAGCTCACCACCTAACAGGGGGCGCGAACTGTTTTTT. Amino acid sequence: CASSPPNRGRELFF.

The CDR3, as DNA: TGCGCCAGCAGCCAAGAAAACAGGGTAATTTACGAGCAGTACTTC. Translated: CASSQENRVIYEQYF. The chain couples TRBV4-1 to TRBJ2-7; D may be TRBD1 (6 bases). The V and J ends lost 0 bases and 4 bases respectively, with 13 bases between them. Germline-derived CDR1 and CDR2 are MGHRA and YSYEKL. The CDR3 loop spans 15 amino acids.

The rearrangement joins TRBV15 to TRBJ2-3; D is perhaps TRBD1 (5 bases). The germline V gene has CDR1 LNHNV and CDR2 YYDKDF (reference sequence). The CDR3 length is 19 residues. Trimming removed 0 bases at V and 0 bases at J, with 19 bases between. This CDR3 is CATSRELYSGASSTDTQYF. CDR3 nucleotide sequence: TGTGCCACCAGCAGAGAATTGTATAGTGGGGCCTCTAGCACAGATACGCAGTATTTT.

The CDR3 sequence: CASSLWGDYNEQFF. CDR3 coding DNA: TGTGCCAGCAGCTTATGGGGGGACTACAATGAGCAGTTCTTC. V and J are TRBV7-3 and TRBJ2-1; tentatively, D is TRBD2 (6 bases). The V end was cut by 2 bases, the J end by 3 bases, with 8 bases between. Per the germline V gene, CDR1 is SGHTA and CDR2 is FQGTGA. The CDR3 spans 14 residues.

This clone was detected a few times. The chain couples TRBV20-1 to TRBJ2-7, with D tentatively TRBD2 (5 bases). Trimming shortened V by 5 bases and J by 7 bases, and 12 bases separated the two germline ends. CDR3 length equals 11 residues. Germline lookup yields CDR1 DFQATT and CDR2 SNEGSKA (reference sequence). This chain's CDR3 is CSALRVGEQYF. Here the CDR3 DNA reads TGCAGTGCTCTGAGGGTGGGTGAGCAGTACTTC.

This sequence joins TRBV6-1 and TRBJ1-4; D unresolved. The CDR3 covers 14 residues. Germline V lookup: CDR1 MNHNS, CDR2 SASEGT. V was clipped by 5 bases and J by 0 bases, with 7 bases between them. The CDR3 loop reads CASSLSATNEKLFF. The CDR3 bases are TGTGCCAGCAGTCTCAGTGCAACTAATGAAAAACTGTTTTTT.

A single count supports this clone. J is TRBJ1-2 and V is TRBV4-3; TRBD1 matches 9 bases. Germline trimming cut 4 bases from V and 5 bases from J; bases unmatched to any gene: 2. CDR3 length: 13 residues. From germline, CDR1 is LGHNA and CDR2 YSLEER. The DNA of the CDR3 is TGCGCCAGCAGCCCGGGACAGGGATATGGCTACACCTTC. It is translated as CASSPGQGYGYTF.

This clone showed up just once. The chain combines TRBV7-2 with TRBJ2-7; possibly TRBD1 for D (6 bases). Germline assignment: CDR1 SGHTA and CDR2 FQGNSA. The V end lost 4 bases, the J end lost 2 bases, and 21 bases lay between the germline ends. The CDR3 extends over 17 amino acids. The CDR3 nucleotides read TGTGCCAGCAGCTCGCAAGCGGTCCCAGGGGATCCCTACGAGCAGTACTTC. It codes for CASSSQAVPGDPYEQYF.

This clone was observed a handful of times. The CDR3 ends on some other residue instead of the conserved phenylalanine or tryptophan, so this is likely a read error. The DNA is left out, because the CDR3 cannot be placed on it with certainty; the CDR3 is given as TCRdb lists it. The chain carries TRBV21-1 and TRBJ2-2; the table gives TRBD2 as D, unverified against the DNA. TRBV21-1 is tagged as a pseudogene. With termini counted, the CDR3 has 8 amino acids. The CDR3 here is CASSKGGV.

This clone was seen more than once but under ten times. The V and J genes are TRBV9 and TRBJ2-3; D is possibly TRBD2 (5 bases). V was trimmed by 4 bases and J by 2 bases, leaving 14 bases between them. The germline V gene has CDR1 SGDLS and CDR2 YYNGEE. The CDR3 totals 15 residues. CDR3 region: CASSPRGGNTDTQYF. The CDR3 DNA is TGTGCCAGCAGCCCCCGGGGTGGCAACACAGATACGCAGTATTTT.

This clone was observed a few times. The rearrangement uses TRBV10-3 and TRBJ2-2, with unresolved D. Germline V gives CDR1 ENHRY, CDR2 SYGVKD. The CDR3 length is 15 residues. V was shortened by 2 bases and J by 3 bases, with 10 bases between the two germline ends. The CDR3 region has the DNA TGTGCCATCAGTGAGGGTCAGTCGTACACCGGGGAGCTGTTTTTT. Translated: CAISEGQSYTGELFF.

This rearrangement joins TRBV10-3 to TRBJ1-3; D perhaps matches TRBD1 (6 bases). The CDR3 is made up of 16 amino acids. V lost 4 bases, J lost 9 bases, and 22 bases lay in between. Germline V gene lookup returns CDR1 ENHRY and CDR2 SYGVKD. CDR3 in amino acids: CAISVFKPGQSSTIYF. The CDR3 bases are TGTGCCATCAGTGTATTTAAGCCCGGACAGTCGAGCACCATATATTTT.

The V and J genes are TRBV6-6 and TRBJ2-5; 10 positions match TRBD2. CDR1 and CDR2 (germline): MNHNY, SVGAGI (reference sequence). V trimming: 2 bases; J trimming: 5 bases; junction bases outside the gene matches: 2. CDR3 length: 14 residues. CDR3 coding DNA: TGTGCCAGCAGTTACCTAGCGGGAGCGGAGACCCAGTACTTC. Residues: CASSYLAGAETQYF.